This entry lists 29 T cell receptor beta chains sequenced from one sample in a study of CD8 T cells in ankylosing spondylitis. TCRdb independently ran MiXCR on the 5' RACE reads; one entry per CDR3 protein. The sample shows under 150,000 distinct CDR3 sequences, 9.3% of them seen only once. What was sequenced was blood, either unsorted or a sorted T cell fraction (not recorded which). These receptor sequences come from a male donor with ankylosing spondylitis or in good health (not recorded which).

This chain connects TRBV5-1 to TRBJ2-1, with D unresolved. The V gene lost 0 bases and the J gene lost 3 bases, with 7 bases spanning the gap. This CDR3 region has 14 residues. Germline V lookup: CDR1 SGHRS, CDR2 YFSETQ. The CDR3 sequence: CASSLGSDYNEQFF. The CDR3 coding sequence is TGCGCCAGCAGCTTGGGGAGTGACTACAATGAGCAGTTCTTC.

There are many counts of this clonotype. The genes are TRBV29-1 and TRBJ2-7; 8 bases map to TRBD1. Per the germline V gene, CDR1 is SQVTM and CDR2 is ANQGSEA. Losses at the gene ends were 2 bases for V and 5 bases for J; bases not matched to a gene: 11. This CDR3 region has 15 residues. CDR3 in amino acids: CSVERAGTGKDEQYF. Written as DNA, the CDR3 is TGCAGCGTTGAAAGGGCAGGGACAGGAAAGGACGAGCAGTACTTC.

At least ten counts were recorded for this clonotype. This rearrangement joins TRBV20-1 to TRBJ2-3; no definite D call. V was cut by 4 bases and J by 0 bases, with 11 bases left in between. Germline V CDR1 and CDR2: DFQATT, SNEGSKA (reference sequence). This CDR3 spans 14 amino acids. The CDR3 DNA sequence: TGCAGTGCTAAGTTGTGGTCTAGCACAGATACGCAGTATTTT. This gives the protein CSAKLWSSTDTQYF.

This clonotype was seen more than once but under ten times. The chain is built from TRBV7-2 and TRBJ2-1; weak D call: TRBD2 (5 bases). The CDR3 spans 15 residues. V lost 1 base and J lost 7, with 14 bases in between. Germline values: CDR1 SGHTA, CDR2 FQGNSA. The CDR3 spells CASSLVEGARNEQFF. DNA for the CDR3: TGTGCCAGCAGCTTAGTCGAGGGAGCTAGGAATGAGCAGTTCTTC. The complete variable domain, with remaining parts taken from reference TRBV7-2 and TRBJ2-1, reads GAGVSQSPSNKVTEKGKDVELRCDPISGHTALYWYRQSLGQGLEFLIYFQGNSAPDKSGLPSDRFSAERTGGSVSTLTIQRTQQEDSAVYLCASSLVEGARNEQFFGPGTRLTVL.

In its sample, this clonotype was seen many times. The rearrangement links TRBV18 to TRBJ2-2; 7 bases agree with TRBD2. The germline V gene encodes CDR1 KGHSH and CDR2 LQKENI. Trimming cost V 2 bases and J 2 bases; bases outside gene matches: 5. The CDR3 spans 16 residues. Here the CDR3 DNA reads TGTGCCAGCTCACCAGTAGCGGGTACAAACACCGGGGAGCTGTTTTTT. It encodes CASSPVAGTNTGELFF.

Here the CDR3 DNA reads TGTGCCAGCAGCCGAGACGGCCCTCAGCCCCAGCATTTT. It is translated as CASSRDGPQPQHF. The chain carries TRBV7-9 and TRBJ1-5; D call uncertain. V lost 5 bases, J lost 6 bases, and 11 bases lay in between. This CDR3 is 13 amino acids long. Germline V lookup: CDR1 SEHNR, CDR2 FQNEAQ (reference sequence). Full variable domain (rest looked up from reference TRBV7-9 and TRBJ1-5): DTGVSQNPRHKITKRGQNVTFRCDPISEHNRLYWYRQTLGQGPEFLTYFQNEAQLEKSRLLSDRFSAERPKGSFSTLEIQRTEQGDSAMYLCASSRDGPQPQHFGDGTRLSIL.

This clonotype came up many times. CDR3 protein: CASSFSVQETQYF. CDR3 nucleotides: TGTGCCAGCAGCTTTTCAGTACAAGAGACCCAGTACTTC. This chain uses TRBV7-2 with TRBJ2-5; D is ambiguous. The CDR3 spans 13 residues. Trimming removed 3 bases from V and 2 bases from J, with 7 bases in between. CDR1 is SGHTA, CDR2 FQGNSA, per germline.

This clonotype was found many times. Germline and junction disagree at one end, which may indicate a read error. Written as DNA, the CDR3 is TGTTCCAGCAGCGGCAGTGGGGACAGTACCGTCACAGATACGCAGTATTTT. This sequence encodes CSSSGSGDSTVTDTQYF. The chain uses TRBV7-3 and TRBJ2-3, with 7 bases fitting TRBD1. This CDR3 region has 17 residues. Germline CDR1 SGHTA, CDR2 FQGTGA.

This clonotype was seen more than once but under ten times. The gene calls are TRBV28 and TRBJ2-7, with D unclear. The V end lost 2 bases, the J end lost 1 base, and 9 bases lay between the germline ends. CDR3 size: 14 residues. Germline CDR1 and CDR2: MDHEN and SYDVKM. This chain's CDR3 is CASSLRPASYEQYF. The CDR3, as DNA: TGTGCCAGCAGTTTACGTCCAGCGTCCTACGAGCAGTACTTC.

This clonotype was found a few times. V usage is TRBV6-1 and J usage is TRBJ1-5, with 8 positions matching TRBD1. With 6 bases clipped from V and 6 bases from J, the junction kept 19 bases outside the gene matches. This CDR3 is built from 18 residues. The germline CDR1 and CDR2 sequences are MNHNS and SASEGT. The CDR3 nucleotides read TGTGCCAGCAGACCACCGGACAGGGAATTTGGGTTAGGTCAGCCCCAGCATTTT. Translation gives CASRPPDREFGLGQPQHF.

This clonotype was recorded at least ten times. In DNA, the CDR3 is TGCAGTGCATCTAGCGGGAGTCCTCCCGGGGAGCTGTTTTTT. Translating it yields CSASSGSPPGELFF. The V call is TRBV20-1, the J call TRBJ2-2; 10 nucleotides line up with TRBD2. Germline V gene sequence: CDR1 DFQATT, CDR2 SNEGSKA (reference sequence). The junction had 7 bases not matched to a gene; V was cut back by 6 bases and J by 6 bases. The CDR3 totals 14 residues.

The sample holds many counts of this clonotype. The chain is built from TRBV7-4 and TRBJ2-7; 8 nucleotides line up with TRBD1. The V gene's germline CDR1 is SGHVT and CDR2 SQSDAQ. Losses at the gene ends were 1 base for V and 0 bases for J; bases not matched to a gene: 26. This CDR3 has 23 residues. The CDR3 region is CASSLVVDELGTGPHFSSYEQYF. The CDR3 DNA follows: TGTGCCAGCAGCTTAGTAGTAGACGAACTAGGGACAGGCCCCCATTTTTCCTCCTACGAGCAGTACTTC.

The rearrangement links TRBV7-2 to TRBJ2-3; D is perhaps TRBD1 (5 bases). The CDR3 length is 14 residues. The V gene's germline CDR1 is SGHTA and CDR2 FQGNSA. V was shortened by 7 bases and J by 6 bases, with 17 bases between the two germline ends. CDR3 amino acids: CASTHKAGPDTQYF. The CDR3 bases are TGTGCCAGCACCCACAAGGCAGGGCCCGATACGCAGTATTTT. Complete variable domain (other parts from reference TRBV7-2 and TRBJ2-3): GAGVSQSPSNKVTEKGKDVELRCDPISGHTALYWYRQSLGQGLEFLIYFQGNSAPDKSGLPSDRFSAERTGGSVSTLTIQRTQQEDSAVYLCASTHKAGPDTQYFGPGTRLTVL.

The V call is TRBV9, the J call TRBJ2-2, with a weak D call TRBD1 (6 bases). Deletions cut 0 bases from V and 4 bases from J, with 13 bases between. This CDR3 spans 16 amino acids. The germline CDR1 and CDR2 sequences are SGDLS and YYNGEE. CDR3 amino acids: CASSVDQGRGTGELFF. As DNA, the CDR3 is TGTGCCAGCAGCGTAGATCAGGGGCGAGGCACCGGGGAGCTGTTTTTT. Drawing the rest from reference TRBV9 and TRBJ2-2, the complete variable domain is DSGVTQTPKHLITATGQRVTLRCSPRSGDLSVYWYQQSLDQGLQFLIQYYNGEERAKGNILERFSAQQFPDLHSELNLSSLELGDSALYFCASSVDQGRGTGELFFGEGSRLTVL.

V usage is TRBV29-1 and J usage is TRBJ2-7; 13 nucleotides align to TRBD2. CDR3 length: 14 residues. Looked up from germline, CDR1 is SQVTM and CDR2 is ANQGSEA. The trim removed 4 bases at V and 7 bases at J, leaving 7 bases unmatched. The CDR3 loop is CSVGTSGSLREQYF. In DNA form, the CDR3 reads TGCAGCGTTGGGACTAGCGGGAGCCTTCGGGAGCAGTACTTC.

This clonotype was picked up many times. V gene TRBV5-1 combines with J gene TRBJ2-7; unclear D gene. The germline V and J ends were trimmed by 0 bases and 6 bases, with 16 bases remaining between them. This CDR3 contains 15 residues. Germline V CDR1 and CDR2: SGHRS, YFSETQ. The CDR3 region has the DNA TGCGCCAGCAGCTTGGATGGTCCAGGTCGTGGCGAGCAGTACTTC. This encodes CASSLDGPGRGEQYF.

Written as DNA, the CDR3 is TGTGCCAGCAGCTCACGTACGGGACAGGTCCCTGAGCAGTTCTTC. It yields the protein CASSSRTGQVPEQFF. V and J are TRBV11-2 and TRBJ2-1, with TRBD1 matching over 8 bases. This CDR3 spans 15 amino acids. Germline V gives CDR1 SGHAT, CDR2 FQNNGV. The ends lost 4 bases at V and 9 bases at J; junction bases unmatched: 11.

This clonotype was seen ten or more times. The chain employs TRBV7-2 and TRBJ2-6; D gene ambiguous. The CDR3 runs 17 residues. Trimming cost V 0 bases and J 0 bases, with 9 bases left between them. The germline gives CDR1 SGHTA, CDR2 FQGNSA. The CDR3 region is CASSLADSYSGANVLTF. The CDR3 DNA sequence: TGTGCCAGCAGCTTAGCCGACTCGTACTCTGGGGCCAACGTCCTGACTTTC.

This clonotype was counted many times. The rearrangement joins TRBV12-3 or TRBV12-4 to TRBJ2-2, with D perhaps matching TRBD2 (5 bases). Trimming shortened V by 2 bases and J by 6 bases, and 13 bases separated the two germline ends. The CDR3 loop spans 15 amino acids. In DNA, the CDR3 is TGTGCCAGCAGTTTAATTCGAGGGTATCCCGGGGAGCTGTTTTTT. Protein sequence: CASSLIRGYPGELFF.

This clonotype was seen many times. V is TRBV7-6 and J is TRBJ2-1; 10 nucleotides match TRBD2. CDR3 size: 16 residues. Germline V gene lookup returns CDR1 SGHVS and CDR2 FNYEAQ. Losses at the gene ends were 5 bases for V and 6 bases for J; bases not matched to a gene: 10. CDR3 residues: CASSPQAGGLINEQFF. The DNA for the CDR3 is TGTGCCAGCAGCCCGCAAGCGGGAGGGCTTATCAATGAGCAGTTCTTC.

This clonotype came up many times. As DNA, the CDR3 is TGCGCCAGCAGCGTGACAGGGGATCAACAGCCCCAGCATTTT. Amino acid sequence: CASSVTGDQQPQHF. The V gene is TRBV5-1, the J gene TRBJ1-5; TRBD1 matches 8 bases. Trimming removed 4 bases from V and 7 bases from J; junction bases left unmatched: 7. CDR3 length: 14 amino acids. Germline V lookup: CDR1 SGHRS, CDR2 YFSETQ. The whole variable domain, remainder taken from reference TRBV5-1 and TRBJ1-5, is KAGVTQTPRYLIKTRGQQVTLSCSPISGHRSVSWYQQTPGQGLQFLFEYFSETQRNKGNFPGRFSGRQFSNSRSEMNVSTLELGDSALYLCASSVTGDQQPQHFGDGTRLSIL.

Note on this clonotype: Since a much larger clone is just one base distant, this may be a read error. This rearrangement joins TRBV20-1 to TRBJ2-7; 8 nucleotides line up with TRBD2. There are 15 residues in the CDR3. Germline V lookup: CDR1 DFQATT, CDR2 SNEGSKA (reference sequence). CDR3 DNA: TGCTGTGCTAGAGATGGGCTACTAGCGGAGTACGAGCAGTACTTC. Encoded protein: CCARDGLLAEYEQYF.

This clonotype was counted many times. The genes are TRBV7-6 and TRBJ2-3; 10 bases agree with TRBD1. Per the germline V gene, CDR1 is SGHVS and CDR2 is FNYEAQ. The V and J ends lost 5 bases and 4 bases, in that order; junction bases with no gene match: 6. The CDR3 length is 15 residues. Here the CDR3 DNA reads TGTGCCAGCAGCACGACAGGGGGCAGCCCAGATACGCAGTATTTT. It is translated as CASSTTGGSPDTQYF.

The genes are TRBV12-3 or TRBV12-4 and TRBJ1-1, with TRBD1 identical over 8 bases. J lost 5 bases, V lost 5 bases, and 7 bases had no gene match. CDR3 length: 14 amino acids. The CDR3 loop reads CASSPRTGSTEAFF. The DNA of the CDR3 is TGTGCCAGCAGTCCCCGGACAGGGTCGACTGAAGCTTTCTTT.

The V call is TRBV19, the J call TRBJ2-1, with D possibly matching TRBD2 (7 bases). The length of the CDR3 is 15 residues. CDR1 and CDR2 (germline): LNHDA, SQIVND (reference sequence). Trimming took off 4 bases at V and 5 bases at J, with 15 bases between the two ends. DNA of the CDR3: TGTGCCAGTAGTAAGGGGGGGAGTACCCACAATGAGCAGTTCTTC. Amino acid sequence: CASSKGGSTHNEQFF.

This clonotype was recorded many times. The chain links TRBV5-6 to TRBJ2-4; 11 bases are a match to TRBD1. The CDR3 length is 14 residues. Germline CDR1 and CDR2: SGHDT and YYEEEE. Unmatched junction bases numbered 1, after V lost 5 bases and J lost 3 bases. The CDR3 DNA is TGTGCCAGCAGTGGGACAGGGGGCAAAAACATTCAGTACTTC. Its translation: CASSGTGGKNIQYF. Full variable domain (missing parts from reference TRBV5-6 and TRBJ2-4): DAGVTQSPTHLIKTRGQQVTLRCSPKSGHDTVSWYQQALGQGPQFIFQYYEEEERQRGNFPDRFSGHQFPNYSSELNVNALLLGDSALYLCASSGTGGKNIQYFGAGTRLSVL.

Many counts were recorded for this clonotype. The genes are TRBV15 and TRBJ2-5, with a tentative D call TRBD2 (6 bases). Germline CDR1 reads LNHNV; CDR2 reads YYDKDF (reference sequence). V lost 0 bases and J 5 bases, leaving 22 bases between the germline ends. The CDR3 runs to 18 residues. CDR3 in DNA: TGTGCCACCAGCAGAGATATTCGGAGATTGGGGGGTCGGGAGACCCAGTACTTC. As protein: CATSRDIRRLGGRETQYF.

This clonotype has a count of ten or more. The rearrangement links TRBV4-2 to TRBJ2-7; a possible D gene is TRBD1 (6 bases). Germline values: CDR1 LGHNA, CDR2 YNFKEQ. V was cut by 0 bases and J by 5 bases, with 17 bases left in between. The CDR3 extends over 16 amino acids. The chain's CDR3 is CASSQDLSTGTDEQYF. CDR3 coding DNA: TGTGCCAGCAGCCAAGATTTAAGTACAGGGACCGACGAGCAGTACTTC.

This clonotype has a count of ten or more. This rearrangement joins TRBV5-1 to TRBJ2-5; the D gene is possibly TRBD1 (5 bases). CDR1 and CDR2 (germline): SGHRS, YFSETQ. CDR3 size: 11 residues. The V gene lost 1 base and the J gene lost 7 bases, with 5 bases spanning the gap. Here the CDR3 DNA reads TGCGCCAGCAGCTTGAGGGGGACCCAGTACTTC. Its protein is CASSLRGTQYF. Full variable domain (outside the CDR3, taken from reference TRBV5-1 and TRBJ2-5): KAGVTQTPRYLIKTRGQQVTLSCSPISGHRSVSWYQQTPGQGLQFLFEYFSETQRNKGNFPGRFSGRQFSNSRSEMNVSTLELGDSALYLCASSLRGTQYFGPGTRLLVL.